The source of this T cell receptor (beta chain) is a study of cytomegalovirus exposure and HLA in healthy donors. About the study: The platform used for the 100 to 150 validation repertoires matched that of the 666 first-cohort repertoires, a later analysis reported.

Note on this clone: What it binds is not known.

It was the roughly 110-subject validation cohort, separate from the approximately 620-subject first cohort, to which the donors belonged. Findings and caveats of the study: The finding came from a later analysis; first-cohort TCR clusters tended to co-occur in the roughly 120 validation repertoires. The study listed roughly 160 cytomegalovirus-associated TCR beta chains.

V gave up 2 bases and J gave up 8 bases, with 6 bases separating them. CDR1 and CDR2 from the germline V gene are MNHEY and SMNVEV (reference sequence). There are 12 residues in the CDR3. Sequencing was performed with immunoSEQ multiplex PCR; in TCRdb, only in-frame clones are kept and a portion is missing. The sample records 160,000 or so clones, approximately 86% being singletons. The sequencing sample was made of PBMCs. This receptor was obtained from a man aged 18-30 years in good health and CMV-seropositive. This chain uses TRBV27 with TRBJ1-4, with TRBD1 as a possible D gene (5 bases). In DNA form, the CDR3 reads TGTGCCAGCAGTTTACGGGGGGAAAAACTGTTTTTT. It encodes CASSLRGEKLFF.